The clone carrying this T cell receptor (beta chain) has only a few counts. The antigen remains undetermined. These data are taken from a study of vaccination and CD4 T cells after COVID-19. Study background: The convalescents were made up of six males and four females, two of whom were Hispanic. Control cultures, each given a CEFX pool, an HIV-1 Nef pool, or no peptide, were included.

Treatment denoted: approximately 9-day PBMC culture with coronavirus spike peptide pools or control peptides (ViraFEST assay). Positive tests by PCR, dated March to December 2020, predated US Alpha, Beta and Delta variants. Cultured CD4+ T-cell DNA underwent Oncomine TCR Beta short-read sequencing. TCRdb processed the PCR reads anew with MiXCR; each CDR3 protein has one entry. The table lists more than 15,000 distinct CDR3 sequences, 70% to 80% of them singletons. The sequence was collected from a human donor who had recovered from COVID-19. Material: CD4+ T cells from blood, cultured in vitro.

The CDR3 reads CASSYRGGRASADGYTF. CDR3 sequence (DNA): TGTGCCAGCAGCTATAGGGGGGGCAGGGCGAGTGCTGATGGCTACACCTTC. This chain uses TRBV7-2 with TRBJ1-2, with D possibly TRBD1 on 6 matching bases. Trimming cost V 4 bases and J 6 bases, with 24 bases left between them. Looked up from germline, CDR1 is SGHTA and CDR2 is FQGNSA. The CDR3 spans 17 residues.